One sample yielded the 11 T cell receptor beta chains listed below, sequenced in a study of CD8 T cells in ankylosing spondylitis (dated by TCRdb to the late 2010s). Points the paper makes about the study in general: Blood from ankylosing spondylitis patients appeared to be characterized by a TCR beta motif composed of about eight highly homologous amino acid variants.

To prepare the library, 5' RACE was applied. The sample was run on an Illumina HiSeq 2500. In-frame beta chains were kept once TCRdb had trimmed the public reads at Q25 with fastp and called clones with MiXCR. Records with the same CDR3 protein are collapsed into one entry carrying the most frequent genes and DNA. A total of fewer than 550,000 distinct CDR3 sequences appear in this sample, over 4% of them only once. The ten largest account for around 3.4% of the sample. These receptors' antigens are unknown. Sequencing input: blood, either unsorted or a sorted T cell fraction (not recorded which). The receptors stem from a male donor with ankylosing spondylitis.

This clonotype appeared many times. The rearrangement joins TRBV3-1 to TRBJ2-7; 7 positions agree with TRBD1. CDR3 length equals 14 residues. J was trimmed by 4 bases and V by 2 bases; bases with no gene match: 5. Germline CDR1 is LGHDT and CDR2 is YNNKEL (reference sequence). This CDR3 reads CASSQPGQSYEQYF. In DNA form, the CDR3 reads TGTGCCAGCAGCCAACCGGGACAGAGTTACGAGCAGTACTTC.

This clonotype occurred many times. The genes are TRBV6-5 and TRBJ1-4, with TRBD1 as a possible D gene (5 bases). The CDR3 is made up of 17 amino acids. The germline gives CDR1 MNHEY, CDR2 SVGAGI. V lost 4 bases and J lost 0, with 15 bases in between. The CDR3 sequence: CASSSTPGTATNEKLFF. DNA of the CDR3: TGTGCCAGCAGTTCCACCCCAGGGACTGCAACTAATGAAAAACTGTTTTTT.

The chain employs TRBV21-1 and TRBJ2-4; TRBD2 is the table's D call, not checked against the DNA. TRBV21-1 counts as a pseudogene. This CDR3 region has 12 residues. CDR3 DNA sequence: TGTGCCAGCAGCCCTGACCTAGTTAGTAAGGACTTC. Its translation: CASSPDLVSKDF.

This clonotype was counted at least ten times. The V and J genes are TRBV6-2 or TRBV6-3 and TRBJ1-1; TRBD1 agrees at 8 bases. Germline assignment: CDR1 MNHEY and CDR2 SVGEGT. The CDR3 extends over 13 amino acids. Germline trimming cut 6 bases from V and 10 bases from J; bases unmatched to any gene: 10. The CDR3 DNA is TGTGCCAGCAGCCTTGGGACAGGCGCAGTAGCTTTCTTT. Translated, it gives CASSLGTGAVAFF.

This clonotype was seen more than once but under ten times. V gene TRBV28 combines with J gene TRBJ2-7; TRBD2 matches 11 bases. V lost 2 bases, J lost 2 bases, and 2 bases stayed unmatched. The germline gives CDR1 MDHEN, CDR2 SYDVKM. The CDR3 contains 15 residues. DNA of the CDR3: TGTGCCAGCAGTTTAGCGACTAGCGGGGCCTACGAGCAGTACTTC. It encodes CASSLATSGAYEQYF.

This clonotype was found many times. The chain has TRBV7-9 and TRBJ2-3; a possible D gene is TRBD2 (6 bases). This CDR3 is built from 14 residues. Germline values: CDR1 SEHNR, CDR2 FQNEAQ (reference sequence). Trimming cost V 7 bases and J 1 base, with 12 bases left between them. The CDR3 region is CASMRGGGTDTQYF. CDR3 nucleotide sequence: TGTGCCAGCATGAGGGGCGGGGGCACAGATACGCAGTATTTT.

This clonotype was seen a handful of times. The chain is built from TRBV7-2 and TRBJ2-3; TRBD2 agrees at 10 bases. Germline assignment: CDR1 SGHTA and CDR2 FQGNSA. Germline trimming cut 7 bases from V and 4 bases from J; bases unmatched to any gene: 5. The length of the CDR3 is 14 residues. The CDR3 reads CASNQRGGADTQYF. DNA for the CDR3: TGTGCCAGCAACCAGCGGGGGGGGGCAGATACGCAGTATTTT.

This chain links TRBV25-1 with TRBJ2-5; D is unclear. The CDR3 length is 14 residues. The V gene lost 4 bases and the J gene lost 0 bases, with 9 bases spanning the gap. Germline V gene sequence: CDR1 MGHDK, CDR2 SYGVNS. CDR3 sequence reads: CASSVPSYQETQYF. The CDR3 DNA is TGTGCCAGCAGTGTCCCGAGTTACCAAGAGACCCAGTACTTC.

In its sample, this clonotype was seen many times. The J gene is TRBJ2-7, the V gene TRBV10-3; maybe TRBD1 (6 bases). Germline V gives CDR1 ENHRY, CDR2 SYGVKD. The CDR3 consists of 14 residues. Trimming took 5 bases from V and 3 from J, leaving 14 bases between them. This CDR3 reads CAISPQGPGYEQYF. The DNA of the CDR3 is TGTGCCATCAGTCCGCAGGGGCCAGGCTACGAGCAGTACTTC.

This clonotype was seen many times. The chain has TRBV27 and TRBJ2-7, with 7 bases matching TRBD2. The CDR3 runs to 14 residues. V dropped 2 bases and J dropped 2; count of bases not matched to a gene: 3. Germline CDR1 MNHEY, CDR2 SMNVEV (reference sequence). Here the CDR3 reads CASSLGRVPYEQYF. In DNA, the CDR3 is TGTGCCAGCAGTTTAGGGAGGGTTCCCTACGAGCAGTACTTC.

This clonotype was recorded many times. The chain has TRBV20-1 and TRBJ2-7; D tentatively fits TRBD1 or TRBD2 (6 bases each). Trimming took 2 bases from V and 6 from J, leaving 14 bases between them. CDR1 DFQATT and CDR2 SNEGSKA come from the germline V gene (reference sequence). CDR3 length equals 13 residues. DNA of the CDR3: TGCAGTGCTAGAACCCGGGGGCGAGGCGAGCAGTACTTC. It codes for CSARTRGRGEQYF.